Listed here are 27 T cell receptor beta chains from one sample, sequenced in a study of response to subunit inactivated influenza vaccine. TCRdb reprocessed the RT-PCR reads with MiXCR, giving one entry per CDR3 protein. The repertoire holds 500,000 to 600,000 distinct CDR3 sequences, around 15% seen once, with more than 9.5% in the top ten. The sample in question was PBMCs from blood, obtained 11 to 12 days after vaccination. These receptors came from a man aged 45-65 years who received an inactivated influenza vaccine.

This clonotype has ten or more counts. V usage is TRBV29-1 and J usage is TRBJ2-1; unclear D gene. The CDR3 runs 14 residues. CDR1 and CDR2 from the germline V gene are SQVTM and ANQGSEA. V lost 1 base to trimming and J lost 0 bases, with 7 bases between them. CDR3 coding DNA: TGCAGCGTTGAAGGTGGTTTCTCCTACAATGAGCAGTTCTTC. This translates into CSVEGGFSYNEQFF.

The rearrangement uses TRBV7-2 and TRBJ1-1; the D is unclear. This CDR3 spans 14 amino acids. Trimming took off 2 bases at V and 10 bases at J, with 17 bases between the two ends. Germline V lookup: CDR1 SGHTA, CDR2 FQGNSA. CDR3 nucleotides: TGTGCCAGCAGCTTAACATGGGGAACGTCTGTAGCTTTCTTT. Amino acid sequence: CASSLTWGTSVAFF.

The chain links TRBV4-3 to TRBJ1-4; TRBD1 agrees at 7 bases. The CDR3 is 15 amino acids. CDR1 LGHNA and CDR2 YSLEER come from the germline V gene. The V and J ends lost 3 bases and 7 bases, in that order; junction bases with no gene match: 8. CDR3 sequence: CASSQTTGISEKLFF. Written as DNA, the CDR3 is TGCGCCAGCAGCCAGACGACAGGGATTTCTGAAAAACTGTTTTTT.

V and J are TRBV10-3 and TRBJ2-1, with TRBD1 as a possible D gene (6 bases). This CDR3 contains 13 residues. Trimming stripped 9 bases from V and 1 base from J, with 10 bases between. The V gene's germline CDR1 is ENHRY and CDR2 SYGVKD. The DNA for the CDR3 is TGTGCCATGCGACAGGAGTCCTACAATGAGCAGTTCTTC. Protein product: CAMRQESYNEQFF.

The J gene is TRBJ1-2, the V gene TRBV7-9, with D perhaps TRBD1 (5 bases). The germline gives CDR1 SEHNR, CDR2 FQNEAQ (reference sequence). V dropped 4 bases and J dropped 1 base, with 13 bases sitting between them. This CDR3 contains 15 residues. CDR3 region: CASSYPGTLNYGYTF. CDR3 DNA: TGTGCCAGCAGCTATCCAGGGACCCTTAACTATGGCTACACCTTC.

The chain links TRBV20-1 to TRBJ1-4, with 8 nucleotides matching TRBD1. The CDR3 consists of 13 residues. Germline V gene lookup returns CDR1 DFQATT and CDR2 SNEGSKA (reference sequence). V lost 4 bases and J lost 5; bases outside the gene matches: 3. CDR3 sequence reads: CSAKGQGNEKLFF. DNA of the CDR3: TGCAGTGCTAAAGGACAGGGAAATGAAAAACTGTTTTTT.

This clonotype was detected only a few times. The chain links TRBV7-2 to TRBJ1-2; no definite D call. Germline CDR1 is SGHTA and CDR2 is FQGNSA. The CDR3 totals 13 residues. The germline V and J ends were trimmed by 3 bases and 6 bases, with 11 bases remaining between them. Here the CDR3 reads CASSFAQTNGYTF. CDR3 bases: TGTGCCAGCAGCTTCGCCCAGACGAATGGCTACACCTTC.

The V call is TRBV6-1, the J call TRBJ2-5; D tentatively fits TRBD1 or TRBD2 (5 bases each). Trimming removed 9 bases from V and 6 bases from J, with 17 bases in between. The CDR3 spans 13 residues. The germline CDR1 and CDR2 sequences are MNHNS and SASEGT. Here the CDR3 reads CASRVTGPQTQYF. As DNA, the CDR3 is TGTGCCAGTCGGGTCACGGGACCACAGACCCAGTACTTC.

This clonotype was seen a few times. The chain has TRBV7-2 and TRBJ1-5, with D unresolved. Trimming pared 3 bases from V and 6 bases from J, leaving 9 bases between. Germline loops: CDR1 SGHTA, CDR2 FQGNSA. CDR3 length equals 13 residues. The CDR3 nucleotides are TGTGCCAGCAGCTTTGCCCCCGCTCAGCCCCAGCATTTT. Protein sequence: CASSFAPAQPQHF.

This clonotype was detected a few times. The chain is built from TRBV10-3 and TRBJ2-7; possible D gene TRBD1, 6 bases. Germline lookup yields CDR1 ENHRY and CDR2 SYGVKD. CDR3 length: 15 residues. Trimming removed 0 bases from V and 3 bases from J, with 12 bases in between. Written as DNA, the CDR3 is TGTGCCATCAGTGAGTCGACAGGTAGTGGCTACGAGCAGTACTTC. Translating it yields CAISESTGSGYEQYF.

This clonotype was detected many times. V gene TRBV7-3 combines with J gene TRBJ2-5, with D possibly being TRBD1 (7 bases). Germline V CDR1 and CDR2: SGHTA, FQGTGA. The CDR3 has 15 amino acids. Between the trimmed V and J ends, which lost 5 bases and 3 bases, there was a span of 16 bases. The CDR3 DNA reads TGTGCCAGCAGCCTGACAGGGACTGGAAAAGAGACCCAGTACTTC. Translating gives CASSLTGTGKETQYF.

A few counts support this clonotype. This sequence joins TRBV7-8 and TRBJ2-7; either TRBD1 or TRBD2 may fit D (5 bases each). This CDR3 spans 13 amino acids. V shed 8 bases and J shed 3 bases, with 14 bases lying between them. Germline lookup yields CDR1 SGHVS and CDR2 FQNEAQ. The CDR3 is CASGDGGLYEQYF. CDR3 DNA: TGTGCCAGCGGGGACGGAGGACTCTACGAGCAGTACTTC. Full variable domain (rest looked up from reference TRBV7-8 and TRBJ2-7): GAGVSQSPRYKVAKRGQDVALRCDPISGHVSLFWYQQALGQGPEFLTYFQNEAQLDKSGLPSDRFFAERPEGSVSTLKIQRTQQEDSAVYLCASGDGGLYEQYFGPGTRLTVT.

This clonotype has just a few counts. The chain has TRBV20-1 and TRBJ2-4; 8 bases align to TRBD1. Germline assignment: CDR1 DFQATT and CDR2 SNEGSKA (reference sequence). The CDR3 runs 18 residues. After removal of 6 bases from V and 0 bases from J, the junction contained 16 bases not matched to a gene. This CDR3 is CSAQPRDRFTLAKNIQYF. The CDR3 region has the DNA TGCAGTGCCCAACCCCGGGACAGGTTTACACTAGCCAAAAACATTCAGTACTTC.

This clonotype was observed at least ten times. The rearrangement links TRBV15 to TRBJ2-1; maybe TRBD1 (6 bases). Trimming took 3 bases from V and 10 from J, leaving 10 bases between them. The CDR3 has 12 residues. CDR1 LNHNV and CDR2 YYDKDF come from the germline V gene (reference sequence). Here the CDR3 reads CATSSSGDEQFF. The DNA of the CDR3 is TGTGCCACCAGCAGTTCAGGGGACGAGCAGTTCTTC.

The V call is TRBV19, the J call TRBJ2-3; D possibly corresponds to TRBD2 (6 bases). Between the trimmed V and J ends, which lost 3 bases and 0 bases, there was a span of 13 bases. CDR3 size: 16 residues. CDR1 and CDR2 from the germline V gene are LNHDA and SQIVND (reference sequence). CDR3: CASSMGGRGSTDTQYF. CDR3 sequence (DNA): TGTGCCAGTAGTATGGGGGGTCGTGGTAGCACAGATACGCAGTATTTT.

This clonotype appeared a few times. The chain employs TRBV7-9 and TRBJ1-2, with a tentative D call TRBD1 (6 bases). V was clipped by 1 base and J by 4 bases, with 13 bases between them. This CDR3 is built from 15 residues. In germline, CDR1 is SEHNR, CDR2 FQNEAQ (reference sequence). The CDR3 is CASSLEIDRSYGYTF. CDR3 sequence (DNA): TGTGCCAGCAGCTTAGAAATTGACAGGAGCTATGGCTACACCTTC.

This chain connects TRBV27 to TRBJ2-1, with 10 bases aligning to TRBD1. CDR3 length: 14 amino acids. V lost 5 bases to trimming and J lost 5 bases; unmatched junction nucleotides: 3. The germline V gene has CDR1 MNHEY and CDR2 SMNVEV (reference sequence). Written as DNA, the CDR3 is TGTGCCAGCAGTACGACAGGGGGCCACAATGAGCAGTTCTTC. Encoded protein: CASSTTGGHNEQFF.

The gene calls are TRBV7-3 and TRBJ1-1; 7 positions agree with TRBD1. V was pared by 5 bases and J by 7 bases, with 7 bases of the junction left unmatched. CDR1 and CDR2 (germline): SGHTA, FQGTGA. There are 13 residues in the CDR3. CDR3 loop: CASSQRQGGEAFF. The CDR3, as DNA: TGTGCCAGCAGCCAAAGACAGGGAGGTGAAGCTTTCTTT. Looking up the rest from reference TRBV7-3 and TRBJ1-1 gives the full variable domain: GAGVSQTPSNKVTEKGKYVELRCDPISGHTALYWYRQSLGQGPEFLIYFQGTGAADDSGLPNDRFFAVRPEGSVSTLKIQRTERGDSAVYLCASSQRQGGEAFFGQGTRLTVV.

V is TRBV4-3 and J is TRBJ2-2; 10 bases match TRBD2. Germline lookup yields CDR1 LGHNA and CDR2 YSLEER. The CDR3 contains 19 residues. J lost 5 bases, V lost 1 base, and 13 bases had no gene match. The CDR3 loop is CASSQVGQGAGGRTGELFF. Here the CDR3 DNA reads TGCGCCAGCAGCCAAGTCGGCCAGGGAGCGGGGGGGCGAACCGGGGAGCTGTTTTTT.

This clonotype occurred a few times. The chain uses TRBV4-3 and TRBJ2-4; 9 bases agree with TRBD1. V trimming: 1 base; J trimming: 7 bases; junction bases outside the gene matches: 14. Germline V gives CDR1 LGHNA, CDR2 YSLEER. The CDR3 is made up of 18 amino acids. DNA of the CDR3: TGCGCCAGCAGCCAAGGAATTATGGGACAGGGAAGTTATAACATTCAGTACTTC. Amino acid sequence: CASSQGIMGQGSYNIQYF.

This clonotype was seen more than once but under ten times. This chain uses TRBV7-9 with TRBJ2-2, with D uncertain. In germline, CDR1 is SEHNR, CDR2 FQNEAQ (reference sequence). The CDR3 sequence is 11 residues long. Trimming cost V 8 bases and J 5 bases, with 6 bases left between them. CDR3 bases: TGTGCCAGCGCCGCAACCGGGGAGCTGTTTTTT. It is translated as CASAATGELFF.

The genes are TRBV2 and TRBJ2-1; 8 bases align to TRBD2. The CDR3 consists of 16 residues. V was clipped by 7 bases and J by 3 bases; unmatched bases: 11. Germline-derived CDR1 and CDR2 are SNHLY and FYNNEI. This CDR3 is CASIILPAGVYNEQFF. The CDR3 coding sequence is TGTGCCAGCATCATCCTCCCAGCGGGAGTCTACAATGAGCAGTTCTTC.

V gene TRBV20-1 combines with J gene TRBJ1-5, with TRBD1 matching over 7 bases. The germline V gene has CDR1 DFQATT and CDR2 SNEGSKA (reference sequence). Trimming removed 5 bases from V and 3 bases from J; junction bases left unmatched: 7. The CDR3 has 14 residues. The CDR3 loop is CSAGTGVNNQPQHF. In DNA, the CDR3 is TGCAGTGCTGGCACAGGGGTTAACAATCAGCCCCAGCATTTT.

This chain connects TRBV5-1 to TRBJ2-1; 11 positions match TRBD2. This CDR3 comprises 16 residues. From germline, CDR1 is SGHRS and CDR2 YFSETQ. V lost 0 bases, J lost 7 bases, and 6 bases stayed unmatched. The CDR3 sequence is CASSLVPSGGMNEQFF. CDR3 coding DNA: TGCGCCAGCAGCTTGGTGCCTAGCGGGGGGATGAATGAGCAGTTCTTC.

V gene TRBV4-1 combines with J gene TRBJ1-1; 7 bases fit TRBD1. Germline CDR1 is MGHRA and CDR2 is YSYEKL. The CDR3 sequence is 14 residues long. Unmatched junction bases numbered 6, after V lost 4 bases and J lost 4 bases. CDR3 loop: CASSRQGVGTEAFF. Here the CDR3 DNA reads TGCGCCAGCAGCCGCCAGGGGGTAGGCACTGAAGCTTTCTTT.

The sample holds many counts of this clonotype. The chain carries TRBV4-2 and TRBJ2-7; D gene ambiguous. The CDR3 runs to 11 residues. V shed 3 bases and J shed 6 bases, with 6 bases lying between them. Germline lookup yields CDR1 LGHNA and CDR2 YNFKEQ. In DNA form, the CDR3 reads TGTGCCAGCAGCCAGGGTACCGAGCAGTACTTC. This sequence encodes CASSQGTEQYF.

J is TRBJ1-3 and V is TRBV20-1; tentatively, D is TRBD1 (5 bases). Germline-derived CDR1 and CDR2 are DFQATT and SNEGSKA (reference sequence). The V end was cut by 2 bases, the J end by 4 bases, with 9 bases between. The CDR3 is 13 residues long. The CDR3 is CSARSGTGNTIYF. In DNA form, the CDR3 reads TGCAGTGCTAGATCCGGGACGGGAAACACCATATATTTT.